The 5 T cell receptor beta chains in this list originate from one sample, sequenced in a study of blood T cells in healthy people across ages. A J-beta primer mix and a sample-barcoded 5' primer were used in a second PCR of about 6 to 12 cycles. TCRdb analysed the 5' RACE reads with MiXCR anew, one entry per CDR3 protein. This sample has over 500,000 distinct CDR3 sequences, with roughly a quarter found just once. Separately, the same data were catalogued under a study of T cells of mothers and their children.

Sequenced sample: blood. Every receptor here comes from a boy aged 2-9 years in good health.

Concerning this clonotype itself: Relative to the germline gene, one junction end is altered; a read error may explain this. This chain joins TRBV12-3 or TRBV12-4 and TRBJ1-1; perhaps TRBD1 as D (5 bases). The CDR3 loop spans 15 amino acids. The CDR3 sequence is CSSNFLHTGNTEAFF. The CDR3 DNA sequence: TGTTCCAGCAACTTCCTCCACACAGGGAACACTGAAGCTTTCTTT.

This chain links TRBV29-1 with TRBJ2-1; 9 nucleotides match TRBD2. Germline assignment: CDR1 SQVTM and CDR2 ANQGSEA. Trimming took 0 bases from V and 5 from J; bases not matched to a gene: 11. The CDR3 is 17 amino acids. CDR3 in amino acids: CSVEDPKGGRADNEQFF. In nucleotides, the CDR3 is TGCAGCGTTGAAGACCCCAAGGGCGGGAGGGCCGACAATGAGCAGTTCTTC.

This clonotype was seen a few times. CDR3 loop: CASSLAGYTDTQYF. The CDR3 bases are TGTGCCAGCAGTTTAGCGGGATACACAGATACGCAGTATTTT. This rearrangement joins TRBV28 to TRBJ2-3; D is perhaps TRBD2 (6 bases). The germline V gene encodes CDR1 MDHEN and CDR2 SYDVKM. The CDR3 length is 14 residues. V was shortened by 2 bases and J by 2 bases, with 8 bases between the two germline ends.

This chain uses TRBV6-1 with TRBJ2-7, with 8 bases matching TRBD1. Germline assignment: CDR1 MNHNS and CDR2 SASEGT. There are 15 residues in the CDR3. Germline trimming cut 5 bases from V and 0 bases from J; bases unmatched to any gene: 6. CDR3 protein: CASSPRTGYSYEQYF. As DNA, the CDR3 is TGTGCCAGCAGTCCCCGGACAGGGTACTCCTACGAGCAGTACTTC.

This clonotype was seen more than once but under ten times. V usage is TRBV27 and J usage is TRBJ2-5, with TRBD1 as a possible D gene (5 bases). CDR3 length: 15 amino acids. Per germline, CDR1 MNHEY and CDR2 SMNVEV (reference sequence). V was pared by 0 bases and J by 5 bases, with 13 bases between. This CDR3 reads CASSLSVGLGETQYF. The CDR3 region has the DNA TGTGCCAGCAGTTTATCGGTGGGGCTGGGCGAGACCCAGTACTTC.